This passage covers 25 T cell receptor beta chains from one sample sequenced in a study of OX40 agonist ivuxolimab in advanced cancers. The assay was immunoSEQ multiplex PCR, and TCRdb's table has in-frame clones only and misses some. The profile shows some 39,000 clones, 75% to 90% of them singletons. Sequences were derived from CD4+ or CD8+ T cells sorted from blood, sampled in a trial of the OX40 agonist ivuxolimab. The receptors originated from an adult with an advanced solid tumor such as melanoma, head and neck, liver or kidney cancer.

This clone occurred a few times. In DNA, the CDR3 is TGTGCCAGCAGCAAGACCACGAACACCGGGGAGCTGTTTTTT. Residues: CASSKTTNTGELFF. This sequence joins TRBV5-5 and TRBJ2-2; the D is unclear. CDR1 is SGHKS, CDR2 YYEKEE, per germline (reference sequence). Trimming removed 4 bases from V and 0 bases from J, with 7 bases in between. The CDR3 loop spans 14 amino acids.

This chain joins TRBV7-3 and TRBJ2-1, with 15 bases matching TRBD2. V lost 2 bases and J lost 0; bases outside the gene matches: 2. Germline assignment: CDR1 SGHTA and CDR2 FQGTGA. The CDR3 spans 18 residues. The CDR3 DNA reads as TGTGCCAGCAGCTTATTGGGACTAGCGGGAGGCTCCTACAATGAGCAGTTCTTC. Amino acids: CASSLLGLAGGSYNEQFF. The full variable domain, rest sourced from reference TRBV7-3 and TRBJ2-1, is GAGVSQTPSNKVTEKGKYVELRCDPISGHTALYWYRQSLGQGPEFLIYFQGTGAADDSGLPNDRFFAVRPEGSVSTLKIQRTERGDSAVYLCASSLLGLAGGSYNEQFFGPGTRLTVL.

This chain links TRBV7-6 with TRBJ2-7, with 12 bases aligning to TRBD2. J was trimmed by 7 bases and V by 4 bases; bases with no gene match: 11. Germline V CDR1 and CDR2: SGHVS, FNYEAQ. The length of the CDR3 is 16 residues. The CDR3 DNA reads TGTGCCAGCAGCTCAAAGACTAGCGGGAGCCTTCGGGAGCAGTACTTC. Translation gives CASSSKTSGSLREQYF.

The CDR3 sequence is CASSMPGPTTDTQYF. CDR3 DNA sequence: TGTGCCAGCAGCATGCCGGGACCCACCACAGATACGCAGTATTTT. This sequence joins TRBV11-2 and TRBJ2-3, with D perhaps being TRBD1 or TRBD2 (5 bases each). Between the trimmed V and J ends, which lost 5 bases and 2 bases, there was a span of 14 bases. CDR3 length: 15 residues. The germline CDR1 and CDR2 sequences are SGHAT and FQNNGV.

The chain joins TRBV27 to TRBJ2-7; unclear D gene. V lost 5 bases and J 0 bases, leaving 11 bases between the germline ends. Germline CDR1 reads MNHEY; CDR2 reads SMNVEV (reference sequence). The CDR3 runs 14 residues. CDR3 nucleotide sequence: TGTGCCAGCAGTCAGGCCTGGGGCTCCTACGAGCAGTACTTC. This sequence encodes CASSQAWGSYEQYF.

The chain carries TRBV5-1 and TRBJ1-2; 8 bases are shared with TRBD1. The CDR3 contains 14 residues. CDR1 and CDR2 (germline): SGHRS, YFSETQ. Trimming took 4 bases from V and 3 from J; bases not matched to a gene: 5. CDR3 in amino acids: CASSPGGADYGYTF. CDR3 DNA: TGCGCCAGCAGCCCAGGGGGCGCTGACTATGGCTACACCTTC.

CDR3 loop: CATAGGSNQPQHF. Written as DNA, the CDR3 is TGTGCCACGGCGGGGGGGAGCAATCAGCCCCAGCATTTT. The chain employs TRBV6-5 and TRBJ1-5; possible D gene TRBD1, 5 bases. The germline V and J ends were trimmed by 10 bases and 1 base, with 11 bases remaining between them. This CDR3 is 13 amino acids long. Per germline, CDR1 MNHEY and CDR2 SVGAGI.

The chain uses TRBV5-1 and TRBJ2-7, with D possibly TRBD2 on 5 matching bases. CDR1 and CDR2 from the germline V gene are SGHRS and YFSETQ. The CDR3 runs 13 residues. The V gene lost 7 bases and the J gene lost 1 base, with 12 bases spanning the gap. The CDR3 DNA is TGCGCCAGCGCCCGGACTGCTTCCTACGAGCAGTACTTC. Its translation: CASARTASYEQYF. The whole variable domain, remainder taken from reference TRBV5-1 and TRBJ2-7, is KAGVTQTPRYLIKTRGQQVTLSCSPISGHRSVSWYQQTPGQGLQFLFEYFSETQRNKGNFPGRFSGRQFSNSRSEMNVSTLELGDSALYLCASARTASYEQYFGPGTRLTVT.

This chain joins TRBV14 and TRBJ2-6; 10 positions match TRBD1. The CDR3 is 17 residues long. V gave up 4 bases and J gave up 2 bases; unmatched junction bases: 5. The germline gives CDR1 SGHDN, CDR2 FVKESK. The CDR3: CASSRGQGKAGANVLTF. CDR3 DNA sequence: TGTGCCAGCAGCCGGGGACAGGGGAAAGCTGGGGCCAACGTCCTGACTTTC.

On this clone: At one of its ends the junction is not consistent with the germline gene, which may arise from a read error. This chain links TRBV4-1 with TRBJ2-4; 7 bases agree with TRBD1. CDR1 is MGHRA and CDR2 is YSYEKL in the germline V gene. This CDR3 spans 12 amino acids. CDR3 DNA sequence: TGCGCCAGCAGCCAATCTGGGACAGACCCCCACTTC. Amino acid sequence: CASSQSGTDPHF.

This clone was seen a few times. This chain uses TRBV2 with TRBJ1-1, with unresolved D. CDR1 SNHLY and CDR2 FYNNEI come from the germline V gene. V lost 4 bases, J lost 10 bases, and 13 bases lay in between. The CDR3 covers 12 residues. CDR3 amino acids: CASSGTALAAFF. In nucleotides, the CDR3 is TGTGCCAGCAGTGGGACGGCCCTCGCAGCTTTCTTT.

The chain uses TRBV6-1 and TRBJ1-2; perhaps TRBD1 as D (6 bases). The ends were cut back, 1 base at V and 4 bases at J, with 13 bases in the middle. The CDR3 consists of 15 residues. Looked up from germline, CDR1 is MNHNS and CDR2 is SASEGT. Here the CDR3 DNA reads TGTGCCAGCAGTGAAGGGATTAGACAGGCCTATGGCTACACCTTC. The encoded protein is CASSEGIRQAYGYTF.

This clone was seen only once. The rearrangement uses TRBV7-2 and TRBJ2-5; D is unclear. The CDR3 is made up of 14 amino acids. Germline CDR1 SGHTA, CDR2 FQGNSA. Trimming shortened V by 3 bases and J by 2 bases, and 10 bases separated the two germline ends. The CDR3 DNA is TGTGCCAGCAGCTTGGCAGCTTTGCAAGAGACCCAGTACTTC. As protein: CASSLAALQETQYF.

The V gene is TRBV28, the J gene TRBJ1-1; a possible D gene is TRBD1 (5 bases). V shed 2 bases and J shed 6 bases, with 13 bases lying between them. CDR3 length: 14 amino acids. The germline CDR1 and CDR2 sequences are MDHEN and SYDVKM. The CDR3 DNA reads TGTGCCAGCAGTTTAAGCGGGGCTAGGGCTGAAGCTTTCTTT. Translated, it gives CASSLSGARAEAFF.

The rearrangement links TRBV10-1 to TRBJ2-7; D tentatively fits TRBD1 or TRBD2 (5 bases each). Germline CDR1 is WNHNN and CDR2 is SYGVQD (reference sequence). V dropped 0 bases and J dropped 7 bases, with 10 bases sitting between them. The CDR3 spans 13 residues. In nucleotides, the CDR3 is TGCGCCAGCAGTGAGTCAAAGTGGGGGGAGCAGTACTTC. Translated: CASSESKWGEQYF.

The chain employs TRBV9 and TRBJ2-2; D is uncertain. Germline V gene sequence: CDR1 SGDLS, CDR2 YYNGEE. The CDR3 covers 13 residues. The germline V and J ends were trimmed by 2 bases and 7 bases, with 9 bases remaining between them. CDR3 coding DNA: TGTGCCAGCAGCGTCGGCGTTTACGGGGAGCTGTTTTTT. Translation gives CASSVGVYGELFF.

This clone was recorded only once. The chain has TRBV4-1 and TRBJ1-3; 7 positions agree with TRBD1. The CDR3 totals 15 residues. CDR1 and CDR2 (germline): MGHRA, YSYEKL. J gave up 0 bases and V 4 bases, and 3 bases lay outside the gene matches. As DNA, the CDR3 is TGCGCCAGCAGCCTTGGGACAGTCTCTGGAAACACCATATATTTT. Its translation is CASSLGTVSGNTIYF.

The V call is TRBV29-1, the J call TRBJ1-1; D remains unclear. The CDR3 extends over 11 amino acids. Trimming took 5 bases from V and 8 from J, leaving 12 bases between them. Germline V CDR1 and CDR2: SQVTM, ANQGSEA. CDR3 region: CSVRRGSEAFF. CDR3 coding DNA: TGCAGCGTTCGACGAGGGAGCGAAGCTTTCTTT. Complete variable domain (other parts from reference TRBV29-1 and TRBJ1-1): SAVISQKPSRDICQRGTSLTIQCQVDSQVTMMFWYRQQPGQSLTLIATANQGSEATYESGFVIDKFPISRPNLTFSTLTVSNMSPEDSSIYLCSVRRGSEAFFGQGTRLTVV.

The rearrangement joins TRBV5-4 to TRBJ2-7; 12 bases fit TRBD1. Germline assignment: CDR1 SGHNT and CDR2 YYREEE (reference sequence). J was trimmed by 7 bases and V by 5 bases; bases with no gene match: 13. This CDR3 spans 16 amino acids. This chain's CDR3 is CASSQPGGQGAGEQYF. The CDR3 nucleotides read TGTGCCAGCAGTCAACCTGGGGGACAGGGGGCTGGGGAGCAGTACTTC.

This chain joins TRBV19 and TRBJ2-2, with 11 bases lining up with TRBD2. The CDR3 is 15 residues long. Germline CDR1 and CDR2: LNHDA and SQIVND (reference sequence). J gave up 9 bases and V 5 bases, and 8 bases lay outside the gene matches. The CDR3 protein is CASSGSGRVVRELFF. DNA of the CDR3: TGTGCCAGTAGTGGTAGCGGGAGGGTAGTCCGGGAGCTGTTTTTT.

The rearrangement uses TRBV6-1 and TRBJ2-7; D is undetermined. The CDR3 is 14 residues long. In germline, CDR1 is MNHNS, CDR2 SASEGT. Deletions cut 5 bases from V and 6 bases from J, with 17 bases between. The CDR3 is CASSQSVSGGEQYF. DNA for the CDR3: TGTGCCAGCAGTCAATCCGTGTCCGGCGGCGAGCAGTACTTC.

This chain uses TRBV2 with TRBJ2-1; D is unresolved. This CDR3 has 11 amino acids. Germline V gives CDR1 SNHLY, CDR2 FYNNEI. Between the trimmed V and J ends, which lost 5 bases and 9 bases, there was a span of 8 bases. The CDR3 DNA reads TGTGCCAGCAGTTCGTATGGTGAGCAGTTCTTC. It encodes CASSSYGEQFF.

The chain employs TRBV5-1 and TRBJ1-3; D is unresolved. Germline lookup yields CDR1 SGHRS and CDR2 YFSETQ. Deletions cut 4 bases from V and 0 bases from J, with 17 bases between. CDR3 length: 17 residues. The CDR3 protein is CASSPQTGGSSGNTIYF. The CDR3 DNA reads TGCGCCAGCAGCCCCCAGACGGGAGGAAGCTCTGGAAACACCATATATTTT.

This clone was counted a single time. The gene calls are TRBV30 and TRBJ1-5; D gene uncertain. Germline V gene lookup returns CDR1 GTSNPN and CDR2 SVGIG (reference sequence). Trimming took 2 bases from V and 5 from J, leaving 10 bases between them. The CDR3 consists of 13 residues. CDR3 amino acids: CAWSLGGHQPQHF. The CDR3, as DNA: TGTGCCTGGAGTCTCGGAGGGCATCAGCCCCAGCATTTT.

V and J are TRBV9 and TRBJ1-5; no definite D call. Between the trimmed V and J ends, which lost 0 bases and 6 bases, there was a span of 7 bases. CDR3 length: 13 residues. Per the germline V gene, CDR1 is SGDLS and CDR2 is YYNGEE. The CDR3 region is CASSVGVSQPQHF. CDR3 nucleotide sequence: TGTGCCAGCAGCGTAGGGGTTAGTCAGCCCCAGCATTTT.